This T cell receptor (beta chain) was documented in a study of blood T cells in healthy people across ages. In the case of this clonotype: Its antigen is currently unknown.

The CDR3 has 16 amino acids. V lost 3 bases to trimming and J lost 6 bases, with 19 bases between them. Germline CDR1 is MNHEY and CDR2 is SMNVEV (reference sequence). Findings of the study overall: Naive CD4+ cells and diversity were both higher in long-lived donors than in aged donors. PBMC samples, being unsorted, prevented any conclusive comparison of naive and antigen-experienced cells.

A J-beta primer mix and a sample-barcoded 5' primer were used in a second PCR of about 7 to 12 cycles. Each cDNA molecule was tagged by a template-switch adaptor that had 12 random nucleotides. In TCRdb, the 5' RACE reads were re-called with MiXCR into one record per CDR3 protein. Counted here are approximately 820,000 distinct CDR3 sequences, approximately 44% occurring once; the ten biggest clones make up under 20%. This chain uses TRBV27 with TRBJ2-3, with D maybe TRBD2 (5 bases). Sequencing used blood. The clonotype was recovered from a man between 60 and 75 years old in good health. The CDR3 is CASSFLPGVGGDTQYF. CDR3 coding DNA: TGTGCCAGCAGTTTTTTACCCGGGGTCGGCGGGGATACGCAGTATTTT.